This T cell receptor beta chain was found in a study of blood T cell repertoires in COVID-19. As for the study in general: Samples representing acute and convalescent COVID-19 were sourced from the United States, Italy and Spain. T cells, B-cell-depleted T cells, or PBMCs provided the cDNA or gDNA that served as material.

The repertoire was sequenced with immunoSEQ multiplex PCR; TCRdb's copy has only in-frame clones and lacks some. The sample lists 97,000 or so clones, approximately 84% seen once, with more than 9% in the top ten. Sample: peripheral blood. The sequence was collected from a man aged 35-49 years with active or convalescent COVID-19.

CDR3 amino acids: CASSQGSTENTEAFF. The CDR3 bases are TGCGCCAGCAGCCAGGGCTCGACGGAGAACACTGAAGCTTTCTTT. This chain links TRBV4-3 with TRBJ1-1, with unresolved D. The CDR3 has 15 residues. The V gene lost 3 bases and the J gene lost 1 base, with 12 bases spanning the gap. Germline CDR1 reads LGHNA; CDR2 reads YSLEER.